The 20 T cell receptor beta chains in this list originate from one sample, sequenced in a study of PD-1 blockade in mismatch repair-deficient tumors. Sequenced by immunoSEQ multiplex PCR; TCRdb stores in-frame clones only, minus some. The sample consists of around 14,000 clones, approximately 80% of them appearing once. Their antigens remain unidentified. Time point specified: roughly ten-day in vitro stimulation with candidate neoantigen peptide 5. Sequenced here: cells cultured in vitro, sampled from a patient treated with pembrolizumab. The source is an adult with mismatch repair-deficient cancer.

The chain employs TRBV19 and TRBJ1-4; 9 nucleotides align to TRBD1. The germline V gene encodes CDR1 LNHDA and CDR2 SQIVND (reference sequence). There are 16 residues in the CDR3. Trimming took 4 bases from V and 7 from J; bases not matched to a gene: 10. The DNA of the CDR3 is TGTGCCAGTAGTAGTCGGGGACAGGGCTTCTCTGAAAAACTGTTTTTT. This encodes CASSSRGQGFSEKLFF.

The chain couples TRBV7-9 to TRBJ2-7; 8 bases line up with TRBD2. V shed 0 bases and J 2 bases; nucleotides not matched to a gene: 6. The CDR3 covers 16 residues. CDR1 is SEHNR and CDR2 is FQNEAQ in the germline V gene (reference sequence). CDR3 residues: CASSLASLAGAYEQYF. The CDR3 DNA reads TGTGCCAGCAGCTTAGCGAGCCTAGCGGGCGCCTACGAGCAGTACTTC.

In DNA, the CDR3 is TGTGCCAGCAGTCCAGGGGACACCTCTGGGGCCAACGTCCTGACTTTC. Translation: CASSPGDTSGANVLTF. The chain joins TRBV28 to TRBJ2-6; maybe TRBD1 (6 bases). Germline V CDR1 and CDR2: MDHEN, SYDVKM. This CDR3 has 16 residues. V shed 5 bases and J shed 0 bases, with 11 bases lying between them.

The chain couples TRBV1 to TRBJ2-7; the DNA was not compared with TRBD2, the D call given in the table. TRBV1 is a documented pseudogene. There are 13 residues in the CDR3. The CDR3 loop is CTSSLTSGYEQYF. The CDR3 DNA reads as TGCACCAGCAGCCTCACTAGCGGCTACGAGCAGTACTTC.

The gene calls are TRBV6-1 and TRBJ2-7; no clear D. Trimming stripped 6 bases from V and 3 bases from J, with 9 bases between. The CDR3 sequence is 12 residues long. Germline loops: CDR1 MNHNS, CDR2 SASEGT. The CDR3 here is CASRLGIYEQYF. CDR3 coding DNA: TGTGCCAGCAGACTGGGAATCTACGAGCAGTACTTC.

The J gene is TRBJ2-1, the V gene TRBV2; unclear D gene. V lost 5 bases and J lost 1, with 12 bases in between. This CDR3 comprises 15 residues. Germline V gene data show CDR1 as SNHLY and CDR2 as FYNNEI. The CDR3 reads CASSPPRGSYNEQFF. CDR3 nucleotide sequence: TGTGCCAGCAGTCCCCCCCGTGGATCCTACAATGAGCAGTTCTTC.

The chain combines TRBV27 with TRBJ1-2; D remains unclear. This CDR3 comprises 16 residues. V lost 2 bases and J 6 bases, leaving 19 bases between the germline ends. Per the germline V gene, CDR1 is MNHEY and CDR2 is SMNVEV (reference sequence). The CDR3 DNA reads as TGTGCCAGCAGTTTAAATTACGACGGGGATCGGAATGGCTACACCTTC. Its protein is CASSLNYDGDRNGYTF.

The chain recombines TRBV2 with TRBJ2-3; the D is unclear. The V gene lost 3 bases and the J gene lost 3 bases, with 10 bases spanning the gap. Germline assignment: CDR1 SNHLY and CDR2 FYNNEI. The CDR3 runs 14 residues. This CDR3 is CASSESVPTDTQYF. As DNA, the CDR3 is TGTGCCAGCAGTGAGTCGGTCCCGACAGATACGCAGTATTTT.

Note on this clone: Other DNA sequences within the sample encode an identical CDR3. The V call is TRBV23-1, the J call TRBJ2-1, with TRBD1 matching 8 bases. TRBV23-1 is an ORF for which the function is uncertain. This CDR3 has 20 amino acids. V lost 4 bases, J lost 0 bases, and 17 bases stayed unmatched. CDR3 DNA sequence: TGCGCCAGCAGTCCGCCGGGACAGGAACCCGATGATGGCTCCTACAATGAGCAGTTCTTC. Protein sequence: CASSPPGQEPDDGSYNEQFF.

The chain carries TRBV2 and TRBJ2-2; D is tentatively TRBD1 or TRBD2 (5 bases each). The CDR3 consists of 17 residues. V was pared by 6 bases and J by 3 bases, with 20 bases between. Germline V gives CDR1 SNHLY, CDR2 FYNNEI. CDR3 nucleotides: TGTGCCAGCAGAGGGACCCCGATGGGCCCGGACACCGGGGAGCTGTTTTTT. It yields the protein CASRGTPMGPDTGELFF.

This rearrangement joins TRBV28 to TRBJ2-7; no clear D gene. Trimming cost V 5 bases and J 2 bases, with 13 bases left between them. The CDR3 covers 14 residues. Germline CDR1 MDHEN, CDR2 SYDVKM. CDR3 sequence: CASSPSDKPYEQYF. The CDR3 nucleotides are TGTGCCAGCAGTCCGTCTGACAAGCCCTACGAGCAGTACTTC.

The chain joins TRBV19 to TRBJ2-2; D remains unclear. Germline V lookup: CDR1 LNHDA, CDR2 SQIVND (reference sequence). V gave up 10 bases and J gave up 0 bases, with 15 bases separating them. The CDR3 is 15 residues long. The CDR3, as DNA: TGTGCCACTACACTTCAGCTTACGAACACCGGGGAGCTGTTTTTT. Its translation: CATTLQLTNTGELFF.

This clone showed up just a few times. The chain joins TRBV27 to TRBJ1-4; D unclear. Germline V gene lookup returns CDR1 MNHEY and CDR2 SMNVEV (reference sequence). The CDR3 covers 14 residues. Trimming removed 3 bases from V and 7 bases from J, with 12 bases in between. The CDR3 DNA follows: TGTGCCAGCAGTTTGCTTTCGAGGGCTGAAAAACTGTTTTTT. Residues: CASSLLSRAEKLFF.

In this sample, this clone turned up a few times. The J gene is TRBJ2-3, the V gene TRBV4-1, with 11 bases aligning to TRBD2. Trimming took 2 bases from V and 6 from J; bases not matched to a gene: 13. CDR1 and CDR2 (germline): MGHRA, YSYEKL. CDR3 length equals 18 residues. In nucleotides, the CDR3 is TGCGCCAGCAGCCAATCCCCCGCAAAACTAGCGGGAGCTGATACGCAGTATTTT. The encoded protein is CASSQSPAKLAGADTQYF.

The gene calls are TRBV15 and TRBJ2-7; D uncertain. The germline V and J ends were trimmed by 0 bases and 2 bases, with 5 bases remaining between them. The CDR3 is 13 amino acids. From germline, CDR1 is LNHNV and CDR2 YYDKDF (reference sequence). In nucleotides, the CDR3 is TGTGCCACCAGCAGAGAGTTAGCCTACGAGCAGTACTTC. It yields the protein CATSRELAYEQYF.

The chain links TRBV19 to TRBJ1-5; 8 bases map to TRBD1. There are 14 residues in the CDR3. With V trimmed by 9 bases and J by 4 bases, 8 bases remained unmatched. Per germline, CDR1 LNHDA and CDR2 SQIVND (reference sequence). This CDR3 is CASSRDRINQPQHF. The CDR3 bases are TGTGCCAGCTCCCGGGACAGGATTAATCAGCCCCAGCATTTT.

The J gene is TRBJ2-7, the V gene TRBV6-5, with D maybe TRBD2 (6 bases). The V gene lost 0 bases and the J gene lost 7 bases, with 19 bases spanning the gap. There are 16 residues in the CDR3. CDR1 MNHEY and CDR2 SVGAGI come from the germline V gene. As DNA, the CDR3 is TGTGCCAGCAGTTACTCGTTAGGAGGGCCCTCGAAGGAGCAGTACTTC. Protein product: CASSYSLGGPSKEQYF.

CDR3 in DNA: TGTGCCAGCAGCTTGGCGGGGGGGCGTTGGGAAAAACTGTTTTTT. Its translation: CASSLAGGRWEKLFF. The chain combines TRBV7-9 with TRBJ1-4, with D perhaps TRBD1 (6 bases). The V gene's germline CDR1 is SEHNR and CDR2 FQNEAQ (reference sequence). The CDR3 is 15 amino acids. The V end lost 3 bases, the J end lost 8 bases, and 16 bases lay between the germline ends.

The chain employs TRBV28 and TRBJ1-2; possible D gene TRBD1, 6 bases. The V gene's germline CDR1 is MDHEN and CDR2 SYDVKM. V was pared by 6 bases and J by 4 bases, with 15 bases between. This CDR3 is 14 amino acids long. The CDR3, as DNA: TGTGCCAGCAGCCCTCCGGACAGAAGCTATGGCTACACCTTC. Its translation is CASSPPDRSYGYTF.

V is TRBV7-3 and J is TRBJ2-3; no definite D call. V dropped 5 bases and J dropped 1 base, with 7 bases sitting between them. Germline V gene data show CDR1 as SGHTA and CDR2 as FQGTGA. The CDR3 runs 13 residues. The CDR3 DNA follows: TGTGCCAGCAGCCCGGATCGCACAGATACGCAGTATTTT. Amino acids: CASSPDRTDTQYF.